Listed below are T cell receptor beta chains from one sample, sequenced in a study of T cell repertoires in cytomegalovirus infection. These TCRs are of unknown antigen specificity. MiXCR was run by TCRdb on the reads, yielding one entry per CDR3 protein. Among 150,000 or so distinct CDR3 sequences listed, less than 25% were seen once. Material: CD8+ T cells from cultured PBMCs, obtained from culture after CMV antigen stimulation. These receptors were obtained from a human donor in good health (CMV status not recorded). Some clones in this sample may be carry-over from other donors' samples. Each CDR3 is given with its conserved first and last residue. A D gene is named only where the DNA matches it firmly. The size of a clone is reported for some rows only, either as once, few or many, or as a class for expanded clones.

TRBJ1-1 NA TRBV12-5 NA TGTGCTAGTGGTTTGGTGAGAGGTCTGGGAGGCCAAGCTTTCTTT CASGLVRGLGGQAFF
TRBJ1-2 NA TRBV19 once TGTGCCAGTAGTTGGGGAGAACCCAACTATGGCTACACCTTC CASSWGEPNYGYTF
TRBJ2-5 NA TRBV6-5 NA TGTGACAGCAGTTACCATCGACTGGGGGGGACAGCCGGTAGCAAGACCCAGTACTTC CDSSYHRLGGTAGSKTQYF
TRBJ2-7 NA TRBV29-1 once TGCAGCGTTGTGGCGGAACCCTCCTACGAGCAGTACTTC CSVVAEPSYEQYF
TRBJ1-2 NA TRBV20-1 many TGCAGTGCTAGAGATTTGGTGACTGCGACCCTCTATGGCTACACCTTC CSARDLVTATLYGYTF
TRBJ1-1 NA TRBV18 NA TGTGCCAGCTCACCACCCACAGCCGATCTGAACACTGAAGCTTTCTTT CASSPPTADLNTEAFF
TRBJ2-3 NA TRBV4-2 few TGTGCCAGCAGCCAAGTCGGGGTAAGGACTCCGGTAGACGGTACGCAGTATTTT CASSQVGVRTPVDGTQYF
TRBJ2-7 NA TRBV6-5 NA TGTGCCAGCAGTTTCTCCGGAACCTACGAGCAGTACTTC CASSFSGTYEQYF
TRBJ2-1 NA TRBV6-6 NA TGTGCCAGCAGTTCCATAGCACTGGCGAATGAGCAGTTCTTC CASSSIALANEQFF
TRBJ1-2 NA TRBV29-1 few TGCAGCGTTGATGGGCCTGGGGAGGGGGACTCGTATGGCTACACCTTC CSVDGPGEGDSYGYTF
TRBJ1-1 NA TRBV4-3 NA TGCGCCAGCAGCCAAGATTTAAGGGGCCGCCTGAACACTGAAGCTTTCTTT CASSQDLRGRLNTEAFF
TRBJ1-2 TRBD1 TRBV12-3/TRBV12-4 NA TGTGCCAGCACCACAGGGGGCGCGATCTATGGCTACACCTTC CASTTGGAIYGYTF
TRBJ2-1 TRBD1 TRBV20-1 NA TGCAGTGCTAGAGGGCTGGACAGGGGCATCTACAATGAGCAGTTCTTC CSARGLDRGIYNEQFF
TRBJ2-6 NA TRBV7-6 NA TGTGCCAGCAGCTCCCTCTTATTCTCTGGGGCCAACGTCCTGACTTTC CASSSLLFSGANVLTF
TRBJ1-1 NA TRBV27 few TGTGCCAGCAGTACCGGGGCGACTGAAGCTTTCTTT CASSTGATEAFF
TRBJ2-5 NA TRBV2 NA TGTGCCAGCAGGGTGAATAGTTGGGCCGTGGAGACCCAGTACTTC CASRVNSWAVETQYF
TRBJ1-1 NA TRBV29-1 few TGCAGCGTTCTTCGGAACACTGAAGCTTTCTTT CSVLRNTEAFF
TRBJ1-1 NA TRBV7-2 few TGTGCCAGCAGCTTAGCGCCCCCGGACAGGAACACTGAAGCTTTCTTT CASSLAPPDRNTEAFF
TRBJ1-5 NA TRBV7-8 many TGTGCCAGCAGCCCGAGCTGGGGGGGAGACAATCAGCCCCAGCATTTT CASSPSWGGDNQPQHF
TRBJ2-1 NA TRBV6-2/TRBV6-3 many TGTGCCAGCAGTCCCAACAGGGACATGGAGCAGTTCTTC CASSPNRDMEQFF
TRBJ1-1 NA TRBV27 NA TGTGCCAGCAGTCCCGGGGCCCGTCGTGAAGCTTTCTTT CASSPGARREAFF
TRBJ2-4 NA TRBV28 NA TGTGCCAGCAGTTTAGACACGTCGGGTGACATTCAGTACTTC CASSLDTSGDIQYF
TRBJ1-6 NA TRBV4-3 NA TGCGCCAGCAGCCAAGACCGGGACTTAAATTCACCCCTCCACTTT CASSQDRDLNSPLHF
TRBJ1-2 NA TRBV7-9 few TGTGCCAGCTGGATTGGGGTGGGGGTCTATGGCTACACCTTC CASWIGVGVYGYTF
TRBJ2-7 TRBD1 TRBV18 NA TGTGCCAGCTCACCACCGGACGATAGGACAGGGGTATCCCTACCCTCGTTGTACGAGCAGTACTTC CASSPPDDRTGVSLPSLYEQYF
TRBJ2-7 NA TRBV9 NA TGTGCCAGCAGCCCAGCGCAGGGGCGGGATGCTCGGGAGCAGTACTTC CASSPAQGRDAREQYF
TRBJ1-4 NA TRBV7-2 NA TGTGCCAGCAGCAGCGACAAGCGCGAACTGTTTTTT CASSSDKRELFF
TRBJ2-1 TRBD2 TRBV7-2 once TGTGCCAGCAGTCATGATGCGGGGGAGTACAATGAGCAGTTCTTC CASSHDAGEYNEQFF
TRBJ2-3 TRBD1 TRBV28 NA TGTGCCAGCAGTTTAGGCCCCAACAGGGGACAAACAGATACGCAGTATTTT CASSLGPNRGQTDTQYF
TRBJ2-3 NA TRBV24-1 few TGTGCCACCAGTGATTTGAGACAGAGCACAGATACGCAGTATTTT CATSDLRQSTDTQYF
TRBJ1-5 TRBD1 TRBV28 few TGTGCCAGCAGTTTGCGGACAGGCGTCTATAGCAATCAGCCCCAGCATTTT CASSLRTGVYSNQPQHF
TRBJ1-1 NA TRBV7-6 NA TGTGCCAGCAGCCAGCGTATTGGGGGAGAGACTGAAGCTTTCTTT CASSQRIGGETEAFF
TRBJ2-2 TRBD1 TRBV9 few TGTGCCAGCAGCGCCCCACGACAGGGACGGAACACCGGGGAGCTGTTTTTT CASSAPRQGRNTGELFF
TRBJ1-5 NA TRBV2 few TGTGCCAGCAGGGGAGGGCAAAACCATCAGCCCCAGCATTTT CASRGGQNHQPQHF
TRBJ1-1 NA TRBV20-1 NA TGCAGTGCTAGAGATCACGACACTGAAGCTTTCTTT CSARDHDTEAFF
TRBJ2-7 TRBD1 TRBV12-3/TRBV12-4 NA TGTGCCAGCAGGCAGGACAGGGATTCCTACGAGCAGTACTTC CASRQDRDSYEQYF
TRBJ1-2 TRBD1 TRBV7-8 few TGTGCCAGCAGCTTAGCGAGTCGACAGGGGAAAGGACGGGGCTACACCTTC CASSLASRQGKGRGYTF
TRBJ2-7 TRBD2 TRBV4-1 few TGCGCCAGCAGGTACTCTAGCGGGGGGTCCTACGAGCAGTACTTC CASRYSSGGSYEQYF
TRBJ2-1 NA TRBV29-1 NA TGCAGCGTTTTTCCCCGCAATGAGCAGTTCTTC CSVFPRNEQFF
TRBJ2-1 TRBD2 TRBV4-1 few TGCGCCAGCAGCCCCCTGTTAGCGGGGGGCCGCCCGTCGAATGAGCAGTTCTTC CASSPLLAGGRPSNEQFF
TRBJ2-1 TRBD2 TRBV7-2 few TGTGCCAGCAGCTTAAACGGGTTCCTCCGGGGGGGGGAGCAGTTCTTC CASSLNGFLRGGEQFF
TRBJ2-5 NA TRBV12-3/TRBV12-4 few TGTGCCAGCAGTCCCCCATGGCAAGAGACCCAGTACTTC CASSPPWQETQYF
TRBJ2-7 TRBD2 TRBV7-2 NA TGTGCCAGCAGCCCTCGGGACTACCGATCTGGCGAGCAGTACTTC CASSPRDYRSGEQYF
TRBJ2-1 NA TRBV7-2 NA TGTGCCAGCAGCCGTTCTGGGAATGAGCAGTTCTTC CASSRSGNEQFF
TRBJ1-5 TRBD1 TRBV7-6 NA TGTGCCAGCAGCGAGGGACAGCCCAATCAGCCCCAGCATTTT CASSEGQPNQPQHF
TRBJ2-7 NA TRBV12-5 NA TGTGCTAGTGCAAACGGGGGATCCGAGCAGTACTTC CASANGGSEQYF
TRBJ1-1 NA TRBV7-2 few TGTGCCAGCAGCTTTGTACCGCCAGGCACCATGAACACTGAAGCTTTCTTT CASSFVPPGTMNTEAFF
TRBJ1-5 TRBD1 TRBV7-2 few TGTGCCAGCCAGAACCGGGACAGGGATTTTCGAGGCAATCAGCCCCAGCATTTT CASQNRDRDFRGNQPQHF
TRBJ1-6 TRBD1 TRBV4-1 NA TGCGCCAGCAGCCAAGATCGAGGGGGCGATTCACCCCTCCACTTT CASSQDRGGDSPLHF
TRBJ2-7 TRBD1 TRBV7-9 NA TGTGCCAGCAGCTTAGGAACAGGGGCCTACGAGCAGTACTTC CASSLGTGAYEQYF
TRBJ1-1 TRBD1 TRBV5-4 few TGTGCCAGCAGCAACCGGGACAGGGGTACTGAAGCTTTCTTT CASSNRDRGTEAFF
TRBJ1-1 TRBD1 TRBV7-2 many TGTGCCAGCAGCTTTTTGCCAGGGGGCGCAATAAAGAACACTGAAGCTTTCTTT CASSFLPGGAIKNTEAFF